This T cell receptor beta chain is from a study of cytomegalovirus exposure and HLA in healthy donors. Study background: From donors who were HLA-typed, an early data release held about 89 million unique TCRs.

PCR involved 60 Vbeta and 13 Jbeta primers. Libraries were prepared by immunoSEQ multiplex PCR; TCRdb keeps only in-frame clonotypes and omits some of them. The data contain 84,000 or so clones, more than 60% of them singletons. As regards this clone: What it binds is not known.

All the people who gave samples were healthy bone marrow donors. Study-level results: Immune exposure data for these donors was limited to CMV serostatus.

Trimming stripped 3 bases from V and 11 bases from J, with 8 bases between. Germline CDR1 ENHRY, CDR2 SYGVKD. The CDR3 loop spans 12 amino acids. The chain has TRBV10-3 and TRBJ1-6; TRBD1 might be the D (6 bases). The source material was PBMCs. The receptor was derived from a young man in good health and CMV-seronegative. CDR3: CAISDNRAPLHF. The CDR3 nucleotides read TGTGCCATCAGTGACAACAGGGCACCCCTCCACTTT.